This T cell receptor beta chain was observed in a study of T cell responses to AZD1222 COVID-19 vaccine. Study-wide results and limits: Donors were largely white British and mainly female; clonal diversity was possibly underestimated. Nearly half of spike-specific TCRs reportedly target unmutated variant regions. Spike-specific TCR repertoires showed rising breadth and depth after two AZD1222 doses.

This CDR3 has 13 amino acids. Germline V gene data show CDR1 as LGHNA and CDR2 as YSLEER. V gave up 3 bases and J gave up 5 bases, with 10 bases separating them. TCRdb's table, derived via immunoSEQ multiplex PCR, lists solely in-frame clones and lacks some. Among 210,000 or so clones listed, 85% to 95% were seen once. A remark on this clone: Its antigen is undetermined.

The chain employs TRBV4-3 and TRBJ1-1; D ambiguous. This specimen was peripheral blood, taken on day 0 of MenACWY control vaccination. The receptor's source is an adult in good health. CDR3 in DNA: TGCGCCAGCAGCCAGGCCGTAAGAACTGAAGCTTTCTTT. Amino acids: CASSQAVRTEAFF.